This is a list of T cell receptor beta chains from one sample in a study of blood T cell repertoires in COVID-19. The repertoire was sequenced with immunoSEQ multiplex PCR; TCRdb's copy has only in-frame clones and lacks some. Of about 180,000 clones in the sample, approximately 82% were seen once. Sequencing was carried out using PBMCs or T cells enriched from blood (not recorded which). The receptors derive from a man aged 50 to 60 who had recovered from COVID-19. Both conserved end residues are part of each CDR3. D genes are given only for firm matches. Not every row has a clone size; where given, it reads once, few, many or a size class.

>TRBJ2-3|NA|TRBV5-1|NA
CASSLHNTDTQYF
TGCGCCAGCAGCTTGCACAACACAGATACGCAGTATTTT
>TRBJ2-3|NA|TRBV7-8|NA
CASSARTADYTQYF
TGTGCCAGCAGCGCCCGGACTGCCGATTATACGCAGTATTTT
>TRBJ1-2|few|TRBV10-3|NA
CAISESVTANYGYTF
TGTGCCATCAGTGAGTCGGTGACAGCTAACTATGGCTACACCTTC
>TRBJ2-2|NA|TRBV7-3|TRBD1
CASSLDRGANTGELFF
TGTGCCAGCAGCTTAGACAGGGGAGCGAACACCGGGGAGCTGTTTTTT
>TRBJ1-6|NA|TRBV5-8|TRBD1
CASSLDGAGGIYNSPLHF
TGTGCCAGCAGCTTGGATGGGGCAGGGGGTATCTATAATTCACCCCTCCACTTT
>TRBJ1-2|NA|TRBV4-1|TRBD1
CASKGGQDYGYTF
TGCGCCAGCAAAGGGGGACAGGACTATGGCTACACCTTC
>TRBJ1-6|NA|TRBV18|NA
CASSPVGAGYNSPLHF
TGTGCCAGCTCACCAGTGGGTGCGGGATATAATTCACCCCTCCACTTT
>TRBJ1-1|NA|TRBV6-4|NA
CASRLTENTEAFF
TGTGCCAGCAGGCTGACAGAGAACACTGAAGCTTTCTTT
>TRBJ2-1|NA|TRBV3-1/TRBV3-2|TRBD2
CASSRLAGGRNEQFF
TGTGCCAGCAGCCGACTAGCGGGGGGGAGAAATGAGCAGTTCTTC
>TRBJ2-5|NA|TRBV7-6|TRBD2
CASSQSSGAGQETQYF
TGTGCCAGCAGCCAAAGTAGCGGGGCAGGCCAAGAGACCCAGTACTTC
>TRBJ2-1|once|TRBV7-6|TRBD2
CASSLRVGGGVSPYNEQFF
TGTGCCAGCAGCTTAAGGGTGGGCGGGGGTGTTTCTCCCTACAATGAGCAGTTCTTC
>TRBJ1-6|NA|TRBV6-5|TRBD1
CASSYGQGTSPLHF
TGTGCCAGCAGTTACGGACAGGGGACTTCACCCCTCCACTTT
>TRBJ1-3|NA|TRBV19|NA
CASSIGAGSGNTIYF
TGTGCCAGTAGTATTGGGGCGGGGTCTGGAAACACCATATATTTT
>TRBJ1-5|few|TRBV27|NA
CASSFVGRAGPTQPQHF
TGTGCCAGCAGTTTCGTCGGTAGGGCGGGCCCGACTCAGCCCCAGCATTTT
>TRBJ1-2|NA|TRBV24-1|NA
CATSEGSFGYGYTF
TGTGCCACCAGTGAGGGGAGCTTTGGCTATGGCTACACCTTC
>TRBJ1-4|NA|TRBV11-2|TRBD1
CASSYRGHNEKLFF
TGTGCCAGCAGCTACAGGGGTCATAATGAAAAACTGTTTTTT
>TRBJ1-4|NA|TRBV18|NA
CASSPPYRAEKLFF
TGTGCCAGCTCACCACCGTACAGGGCTGAAAAACTGTTTTTT